This T cell receptor (beta chain) originates from a study of Ad26.COV2.S vaccination and SARS-CoV-2 variants. Study outcomes and limitations: It was found that vaccine and placebo recipients had similar non-spike TCR breadth.

Sample treatment: around 19 received Ad26.COV2.S at low or high dose, single or two shots; about 5 received placebo; per-sample allocation not given. Following the first vaccine or placebo injection, samples were taken on day 63. An adult aged 18-55 years in Boston served as the donor. Expression of Wuhan-strain SARS-CoV-2 spike came from the Ad26 vector that formed the vaccine. With respect to this clone: The antigen is not known. The junction differs from germline at one of its ends, possibly a read error.

Profiled with immunoSEQ multiplex PCR; TCRdb holds only in-frame clones, not every one. This table has hundreds of thousands of clones, about 91% appearing once. Germline loops: CDR1 SEHNR, CDR2 FQNEAQ (reference sequence). CDR3 length equals 16 residues. This TCR was sampled from a person between 18 and 59 years old who received the Ad26.COV2.S COVID-19 vaccine or a placebo. The specimen comprised peripheral blood, sampled in a trial of Ad26.COV2.S vaccine versus placebo. The chain employs TRBV7-9 and TRBJ1-2, with 9 bases lining up with TRBD1. The CDR3 spells CASSLAGTGGNSGYTF. The CDR3, as DNA: TGTGCCAGCAGCTTAGCTGGTACAGGGGGCAACTCTGGCTACACCTTC. Combining the CDR3 with reference TRBV7-9 and TRBJ1-2 gives the whole variable domain DTGVSQNPRHKITKRGQNVTFRCDPISEHNRLYWYRQTLGQGPEFLTYFQNEAQLEKSRLLSDRFSAERPKGSFSTLEIQRTEQGDSAMYLCASSLAGTGGNSGYTFGSGTRLTVV.